A single sample gave rise to the 5 T cell receptor beta chains below, sequenced in a study of blood T cell repertoires in COVID-19. Sequencing was performed with immunoSEQ multiplex PCR; in TCRdb, only in-frame clones are kept and a portion is missing. The sample has under 300,000 clones; 70% to 90% are singletons. The material sequenced was peripheral blood. The receptors were gathered from a man between 60 and 75 years old with acute or convalescent COVID-19.

This CDR3 reads CASSILGGNQPQHF. For the CDR3, the DNA is TGTGCCAGTAGTATTTTAGGGGGCAATCAGCCCCAGCATTTT. This chain joins TRBV19 and TRBJ1-5; D is possibly TRBD1 (5 bases). CDR1 and CDR2 from the germline V gene are LNHDA and SQIVND (reference sequence). The CDR3 contains 14 residues. V was clipped by 3 bases and J by 2 bases, with 8 bases between them.

The CDR3, as DNA: TGTGCCAGCAGTGAAGCGAGGGGGCGGACGAGGCAGCCCCAGCATTTT. Residues: CASSEARGRTRQPQHF. The V and J genes are TRBV2 and TRBJ1-5, with TRBD1 matching 7 bases. Looked up from germline, CDR1 is SNHLY and CDR2 is FYNNEI. J lost 7 bases, V lost 0 bases, and 9 bases had no gene match. The CDR3 spans 16 residues.

On this clone: Other DNA sequences in this specimen translate into the identical CDR3. This chain joins TRBV6-2 or TRBV6-3 and TRBJ1-2; 8 bases line up with TRBD1. CDR1 is MNHEY and CDR2 is SVGEGT in the germline V gene. This CDR3 contains 14 residues. Germline trimming cut 6 bases from V and 5 bases from J; bases unmatched to any gene: 8. The CDR3 loop is CASSAGQGGYGYTF. The DNA of the CDR3 is TGTGCCAGCAGCGCCGGACAGGGAGGGTATGGCTACACCTTC.

The chain uses TRBV24-1 and TRBJ1-1, with D maybe TRBD1 (5 bases). Germline V CDR1 and CDR2: KGHDR, SFDVKD. The CDR3 runs to 15 residues. The V end was cut by 5 bases, the J end by 5 bases, with 17 bases between. In DNA form, the CDR3 reads TGTGCCACCAGTGGCCGCGGGGAAAGGGGAACTGAAGCTTTCTTT. Translation gives CATSGRGERGTEAFF.

The chain's CDR3 is CASSQSTGGATDTQYF. The CDR3 region has the DNA TGTGCCAGCAGTCAATCGACAGGGGGCGCCACAGATACGCAGTATTTT. The chain combines TRBV7-2 with TRBJ2-3; 10 positions match TRBD1. Per germline, CDR1 SGHTA and CDR2 FQGNSA. V was pared by 6 bases and J by 2 bases, with 8 bases of the junction left unmatched. CDR3 length equals 16 residues.